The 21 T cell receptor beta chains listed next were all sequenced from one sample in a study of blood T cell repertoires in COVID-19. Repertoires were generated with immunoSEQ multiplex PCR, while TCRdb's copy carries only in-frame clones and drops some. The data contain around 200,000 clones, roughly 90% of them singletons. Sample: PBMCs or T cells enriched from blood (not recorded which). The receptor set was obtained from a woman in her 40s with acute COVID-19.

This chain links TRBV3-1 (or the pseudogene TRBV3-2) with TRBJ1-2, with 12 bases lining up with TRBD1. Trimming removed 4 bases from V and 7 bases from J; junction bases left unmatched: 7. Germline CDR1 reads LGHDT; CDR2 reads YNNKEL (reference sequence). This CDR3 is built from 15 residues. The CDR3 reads CASSPTLGQGAGYTF. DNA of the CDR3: TGTGCCAGCAGCCCAACGTTGGGACAGGGGGCTGGCTACACCTTC.

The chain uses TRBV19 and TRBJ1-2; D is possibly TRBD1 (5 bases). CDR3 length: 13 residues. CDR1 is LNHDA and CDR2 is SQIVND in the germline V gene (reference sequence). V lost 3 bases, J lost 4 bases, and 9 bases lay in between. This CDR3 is CASSIDSSYGYTF. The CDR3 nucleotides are TGTGCCAGTAGTATCGACAGTTCCTATGGCTACACCTTC.

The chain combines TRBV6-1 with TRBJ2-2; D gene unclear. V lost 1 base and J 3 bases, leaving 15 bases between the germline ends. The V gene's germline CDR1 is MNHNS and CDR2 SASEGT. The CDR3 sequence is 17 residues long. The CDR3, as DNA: TGTGCCAGCAGTGAAGGGGCATTGGCGCGAGACACCGGGGAGCTGTTTTTT. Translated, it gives CASSEGALARDTGELFF.

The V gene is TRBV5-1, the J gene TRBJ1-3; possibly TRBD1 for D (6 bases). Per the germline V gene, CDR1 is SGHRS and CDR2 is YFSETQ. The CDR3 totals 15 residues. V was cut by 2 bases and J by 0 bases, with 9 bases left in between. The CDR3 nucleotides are TGCGCCAGCAGCTTAGCAGGGGTCTCTGGAAACACCATATATTTT. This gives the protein CASSLAGVSGNTIYF.

The CDR3 DNA reads TGTGCCAGCAGCTTTGGTCCGCGGGGCTACACCTTC. It is translated as CASSFGPRGYTF. V gene TRBV7-2 combines with J gene TRBJ1-2; D gene ambiguous. The ends were cut back, 3 bases at V and 8 bases at J, with 10 bases in the middle. The CDR3 has 12 amino acids. Germline lookup yields CDR1 SGHTA and CDR2 FQGNSA.

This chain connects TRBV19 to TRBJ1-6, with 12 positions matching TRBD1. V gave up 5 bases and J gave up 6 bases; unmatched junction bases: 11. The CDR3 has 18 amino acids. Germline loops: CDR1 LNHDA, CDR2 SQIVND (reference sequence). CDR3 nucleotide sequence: TGTGCCAGTAGTCGAACCGGGACAGGGGGCCAACTTAATTCACCCCTCCACTTT. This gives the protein CASSRTGTGGQLNSPLHF.

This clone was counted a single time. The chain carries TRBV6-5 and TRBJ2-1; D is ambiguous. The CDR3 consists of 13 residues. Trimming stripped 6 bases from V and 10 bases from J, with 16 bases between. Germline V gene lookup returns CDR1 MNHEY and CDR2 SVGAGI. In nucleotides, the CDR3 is TGTGCCAGCAGCCCCCCCGGTACGGAGGAGCAGTTCTTC. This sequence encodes CASSPPGTEEQFF.

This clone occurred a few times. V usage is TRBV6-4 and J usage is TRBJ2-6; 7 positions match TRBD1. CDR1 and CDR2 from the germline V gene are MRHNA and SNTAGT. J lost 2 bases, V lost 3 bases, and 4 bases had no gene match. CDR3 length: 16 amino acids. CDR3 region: CASSEGTGAGANVLTF. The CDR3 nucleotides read TGTGCCAGCAGTGAAGGTACAGGGGCTGGGGCCAACGTCCTGACTTTC.

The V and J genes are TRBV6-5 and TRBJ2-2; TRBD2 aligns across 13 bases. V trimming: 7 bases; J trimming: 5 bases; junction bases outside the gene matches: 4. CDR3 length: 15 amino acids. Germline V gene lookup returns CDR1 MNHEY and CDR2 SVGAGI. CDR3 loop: CASIGLAGETGELFF. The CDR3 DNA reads TGTGCCAGCATCGGACTAGCGGGGGAAACCGGGGAGCTGTTTTTT.

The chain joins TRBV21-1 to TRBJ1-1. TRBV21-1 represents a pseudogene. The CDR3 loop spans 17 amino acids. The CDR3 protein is CASSNSGVEGLNTEAFF. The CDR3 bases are TGTGCCAGCAGCAATTCAGGTGTGGAGGGGTTGAACACTGAAGCTTTCTTT.

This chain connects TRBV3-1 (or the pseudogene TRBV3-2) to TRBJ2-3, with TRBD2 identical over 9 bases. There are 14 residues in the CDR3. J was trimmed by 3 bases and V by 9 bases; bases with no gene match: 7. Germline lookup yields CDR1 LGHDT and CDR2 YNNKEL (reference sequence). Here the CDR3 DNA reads TGTGCCAGTAAACTAGCGGGTGCTACAGATACGCAGTATTTT. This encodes CASKLAGATDTQYF.

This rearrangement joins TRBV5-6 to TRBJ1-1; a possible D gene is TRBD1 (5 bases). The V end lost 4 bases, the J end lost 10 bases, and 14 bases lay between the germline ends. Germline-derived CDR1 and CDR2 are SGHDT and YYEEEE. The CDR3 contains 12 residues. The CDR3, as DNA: TGTGCCAGCAGCATATATGGAGGGGCAGCTTTCTTT. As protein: CASSIYGGAAFF.

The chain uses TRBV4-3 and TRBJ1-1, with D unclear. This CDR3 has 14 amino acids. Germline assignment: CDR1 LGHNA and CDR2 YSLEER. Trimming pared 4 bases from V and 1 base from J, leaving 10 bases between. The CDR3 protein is CASSRTGANTEAFF. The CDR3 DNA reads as TGCGCCAGCAGCCGAACTGGTGCGAACACTGAAGCTTTCTTT.

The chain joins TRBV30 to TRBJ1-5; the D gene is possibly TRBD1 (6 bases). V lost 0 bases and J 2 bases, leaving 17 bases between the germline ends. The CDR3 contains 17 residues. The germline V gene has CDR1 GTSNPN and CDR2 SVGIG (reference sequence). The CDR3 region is CAWSVQGRTHGNQPQHF. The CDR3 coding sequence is TGTGCCTGGAGTGTACAGGGACGGACACATGGCAATCAGCCCCAGCATTTT.

CDR3 sequence: CSANRGGEQFF. The DNA of the CDR3 is TGCAGCGCCAACAGGGGGGGTGAGCAGTTCTTC. The chain combines TRBV29-1 with TRBJ2-1; TRBD1 might be the D (8 bases). Per germline, CDR1 SQVTM and CDR2 ANQGSEA. This CDR3 contains 11 residues. Trimming took 7 bases from V and 9 from J, leaving 13 bases between them.

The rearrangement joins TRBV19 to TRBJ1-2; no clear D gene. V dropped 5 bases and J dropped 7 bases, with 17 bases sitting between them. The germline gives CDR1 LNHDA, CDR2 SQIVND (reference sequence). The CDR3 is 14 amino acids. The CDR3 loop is CASSPHDTLSGYTF. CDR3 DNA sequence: TGTGCCAGTAGTCCCCATGACACATTATCTGGCTACACCTTC. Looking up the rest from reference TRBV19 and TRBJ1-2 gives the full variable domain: DGGITQSPKYLFRKEGQNVTLSCEQNLNHDAMYWYRQDPGQGLRLIYYSQIVNDFQKGDIAEGYSVSREKKESFPLTVTSAQKNPTAFYLCASSPHDTLSGYTFGSGTRLTVV.

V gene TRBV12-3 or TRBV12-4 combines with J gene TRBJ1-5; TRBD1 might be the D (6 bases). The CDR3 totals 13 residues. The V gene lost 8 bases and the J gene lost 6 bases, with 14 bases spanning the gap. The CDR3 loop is CASLGAWGQPQHF. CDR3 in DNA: TGTGCCAGCCTGGGGGCGTGGGGTCAGCCCCAGCATTTT.

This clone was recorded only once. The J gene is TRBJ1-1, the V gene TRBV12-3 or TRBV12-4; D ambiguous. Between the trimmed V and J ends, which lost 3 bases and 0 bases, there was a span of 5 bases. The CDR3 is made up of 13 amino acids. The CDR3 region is CASSLAVNTEAFF. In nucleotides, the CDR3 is TGTGCCAGCAGTTTGGCGGTGAACACTGAAGCTTTCTTT.

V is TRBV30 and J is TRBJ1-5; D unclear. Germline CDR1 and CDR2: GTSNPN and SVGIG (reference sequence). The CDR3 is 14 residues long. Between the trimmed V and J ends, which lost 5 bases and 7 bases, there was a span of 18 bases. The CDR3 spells CAWGVEGTRQPQHF. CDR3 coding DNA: TGTGCCTGGGGGGTCGAGGGAACGAGGCAGCCCCAGCATTTT.

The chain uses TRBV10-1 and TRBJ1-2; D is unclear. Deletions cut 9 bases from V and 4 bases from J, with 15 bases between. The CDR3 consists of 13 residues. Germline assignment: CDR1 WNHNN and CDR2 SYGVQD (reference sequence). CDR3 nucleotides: TGCGCCAGGAATTCCAGCGGGCCCTATGGCTACACCTTC. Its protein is CARNSSGPYGYTF.

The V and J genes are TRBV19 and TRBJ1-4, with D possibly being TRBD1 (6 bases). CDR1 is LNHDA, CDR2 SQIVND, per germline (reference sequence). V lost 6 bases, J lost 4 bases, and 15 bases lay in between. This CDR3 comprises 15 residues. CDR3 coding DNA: TGTGCCAGTAGCGTCGCAGGGGCCGTTAATGAAAAACTGTTTTTT. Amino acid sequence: CASSVAGAVNEKLFF. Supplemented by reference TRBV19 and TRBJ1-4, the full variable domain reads DGGITQSPKYLFRKEGQNVTLSCEQNLNHDAMYWYRQDPGQGLRLIYYSQIVNDFQKGDIAEGYSVSREKKESFPLTVTSAQKNPTAFYLCASSVAGAVNEKLFFGSGTQLSVL.